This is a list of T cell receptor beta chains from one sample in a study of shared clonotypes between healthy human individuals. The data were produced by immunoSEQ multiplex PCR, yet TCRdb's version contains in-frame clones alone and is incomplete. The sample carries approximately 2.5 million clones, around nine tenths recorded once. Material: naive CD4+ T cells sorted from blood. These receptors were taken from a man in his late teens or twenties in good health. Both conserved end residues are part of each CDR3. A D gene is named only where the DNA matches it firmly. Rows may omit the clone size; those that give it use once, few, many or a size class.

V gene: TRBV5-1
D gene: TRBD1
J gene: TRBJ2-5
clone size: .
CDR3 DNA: TGCGCCAGCAGCCCCGATCGACAGGGCGGAGAGACCCAGTACTTC
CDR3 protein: CASSPDRQGGETQYF

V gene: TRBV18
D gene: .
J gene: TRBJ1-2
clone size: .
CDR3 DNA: TGTGCCAGCTCACCAGTCGGACAAGCCTCCACCTTC
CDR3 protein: CASSPVGQASTF

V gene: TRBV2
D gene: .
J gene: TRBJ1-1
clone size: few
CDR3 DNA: TGTGCCAGCACCCTAGCATTAGCTTTCTTT
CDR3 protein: CASTLALAFF

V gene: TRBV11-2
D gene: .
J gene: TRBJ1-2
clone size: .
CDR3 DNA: TGTGCCAGCAGCCCTCTTGGACAGACGGCTAACTATGGCTACACCTTC
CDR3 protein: CASSPLGQTANYGYTF

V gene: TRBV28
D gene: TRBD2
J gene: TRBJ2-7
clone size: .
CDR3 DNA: TGTGCCAGCAGTCGACTAGCGTACTACGAGCAGTACTTC
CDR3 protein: CASSRLAYYEQYF

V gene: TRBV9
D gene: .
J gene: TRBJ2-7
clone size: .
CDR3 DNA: TGTGCCAGCAGCCCAAGTGGGGACTTCGCCGCCTACGAGCAGTACTTC
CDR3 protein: CASSPSGDFAAYEQYF

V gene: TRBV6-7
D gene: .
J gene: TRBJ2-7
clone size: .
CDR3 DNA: TGTGCCAGCAGCAATAGGACAGATCCCTCCTACGAGCAGTACTTC
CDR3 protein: CASSNRTDPSYEQYF

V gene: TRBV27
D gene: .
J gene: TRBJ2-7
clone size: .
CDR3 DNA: TGTGCCAGCAGTTTTATGGGACAATCGCATCAGCAGTACTTC
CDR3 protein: CASSFMGQSHQQYF

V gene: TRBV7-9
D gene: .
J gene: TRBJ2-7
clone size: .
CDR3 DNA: TGTGCCAGCACCAAAGGACAGATCTACGAGCAGTACTTC
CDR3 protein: CASTKGQIYEQYF

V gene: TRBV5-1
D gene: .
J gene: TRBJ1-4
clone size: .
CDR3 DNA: TGCGCCAGCAGCTTGGTGGGGGGTCATGAAAAACTGTTTTTT
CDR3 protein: CASSLVGGHEKLFF

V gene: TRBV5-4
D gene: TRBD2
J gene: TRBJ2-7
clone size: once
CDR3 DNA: TGTGCCAGCAGCCCCCGGTCGGGACTAGCGTCCCTATTGTACGAGCAGTACTTC
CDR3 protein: CASSPRSGLASLLYEQYF

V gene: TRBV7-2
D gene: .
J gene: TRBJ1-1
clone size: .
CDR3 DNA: TGTGCCAGCAGCTTAGGTCACATGAACACTGAAGCTTTCTTT
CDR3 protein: CASSLGHMNTEAFF

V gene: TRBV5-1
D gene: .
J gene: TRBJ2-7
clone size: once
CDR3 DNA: TGCGCCAGCAGCCAGACAGGAAACTACGAGCAGTACTTC
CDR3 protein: CASSQTGNYEQYF

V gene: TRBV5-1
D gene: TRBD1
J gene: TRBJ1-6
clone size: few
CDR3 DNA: TGCGCCAGCACTCCGGGACAGGGGGATTTGGGTTCACCCCTCCACTTT
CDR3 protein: CASTPGQGDLGSPLHF

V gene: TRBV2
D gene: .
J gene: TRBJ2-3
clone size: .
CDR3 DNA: TGTGCCAGCAGTGACGAGGGGATGAGGACAGATACGCAGTATTTT
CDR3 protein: CASSDEGMRTDTQYF

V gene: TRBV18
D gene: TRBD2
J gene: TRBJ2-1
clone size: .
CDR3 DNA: TGTGCCAGCTCACCTGGACTAGCGGGATTAAATGAGCAGTTCTTC
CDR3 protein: CASSPGLAGLNEQFF

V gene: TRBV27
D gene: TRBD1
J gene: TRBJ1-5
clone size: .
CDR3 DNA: TGTGCCAGCAGTAAACACAGGGGAGGTTGGCCCCAGCATTTT
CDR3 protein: CASSKHRGGWPQHF

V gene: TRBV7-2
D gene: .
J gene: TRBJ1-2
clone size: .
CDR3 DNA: TGTGCCAGCAGCTTAAAACAGGGAAACATTTACGGCTACACCTTC
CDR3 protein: CASSLKQGNIYGYTF

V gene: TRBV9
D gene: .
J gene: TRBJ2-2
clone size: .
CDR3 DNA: TGTGCCAGCACCCGGGACCAGCCCGGGGAGCTGTTTTTT
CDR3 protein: CASTRDQPGELFF

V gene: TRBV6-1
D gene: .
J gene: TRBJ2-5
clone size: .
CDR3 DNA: TGTGCCAGCAGTCCCGGCGCATACCAAGAGACCCAGTACTTC
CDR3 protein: CASSPGAYQETQYF

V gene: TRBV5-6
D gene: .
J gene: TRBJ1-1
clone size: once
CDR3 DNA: TGTGCCAGCAGCTTCCGGGGGTCTGAAGCTTTCTTT
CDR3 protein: CASSFRGSEAFF

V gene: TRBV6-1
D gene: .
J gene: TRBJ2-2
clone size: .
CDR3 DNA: TGTGCCAGCAGTGAACGTCGTTGGGGGGCGAACACCGGGGAGCTGTTTTTT
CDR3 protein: CASSERRWGANTGELFF

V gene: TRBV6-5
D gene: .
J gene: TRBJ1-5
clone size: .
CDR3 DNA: TGTGCCAGCAGATCGGGTAACCAGCCCCAGCATTTT
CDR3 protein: CASRSGNQPQHF

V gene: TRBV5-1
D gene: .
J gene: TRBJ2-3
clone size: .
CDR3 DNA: TGCGCCAGCAGCTTGGTTGGGCAATCAGATACGCAGTATTTT
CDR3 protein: CASSLVGQSDTQYF

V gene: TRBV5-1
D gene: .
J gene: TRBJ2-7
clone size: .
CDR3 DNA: TGCGCCAGCAGCTTGGTAGCAGGGCTCAGGGAGCAGTACTTC
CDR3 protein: CASSLVAGLREQYF

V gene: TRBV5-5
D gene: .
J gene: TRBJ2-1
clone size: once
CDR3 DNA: TGTGCCAGCAGCTGGGACATTTACAATGAGCAGTTCTTC
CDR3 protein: CASSWDIYNEQFF

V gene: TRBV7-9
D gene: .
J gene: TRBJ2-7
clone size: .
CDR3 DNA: TGTGCCAGCAGCTTGGGAGATTCCTACGAGCAGTACTTC
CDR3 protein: CASSLGDSYEQYF

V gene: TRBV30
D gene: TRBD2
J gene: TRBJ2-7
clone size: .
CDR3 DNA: TGTGCCTGGAGAAGTTCGTCGCGGGAGTTTTCCGCCGAGCAGTACTTC
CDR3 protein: CAWRSSSREFSAEQYF

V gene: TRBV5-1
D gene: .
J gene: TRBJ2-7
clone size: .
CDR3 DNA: TGCGCCAGCAGCTCCACCGACACATCCTACGAGCAGTACTTC
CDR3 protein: CASSSTDTSYEQYF

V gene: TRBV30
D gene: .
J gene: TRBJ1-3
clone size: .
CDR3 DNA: TGTGCCTGGAGCCCCGGAAGGGCCAGAAACACCATATATTTT
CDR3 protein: CAWSPGRARNTIYF

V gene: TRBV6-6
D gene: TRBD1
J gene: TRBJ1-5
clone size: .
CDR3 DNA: TGTGCCAGCACCCCGGGACAGGGGGCGAATCAGCCCCAGCATTTT
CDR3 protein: CASTPGQGANQPQHF

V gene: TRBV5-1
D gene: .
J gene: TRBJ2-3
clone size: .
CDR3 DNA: TGCGCCAGCAGCTTGGCCACTATCAGTGGTACGCAGTATTTT
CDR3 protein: CASSLATISGTQYF

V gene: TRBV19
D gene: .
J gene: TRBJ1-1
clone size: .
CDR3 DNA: TGTGCCAGTAGCATACAGGGAAGTGGCACTGAAGCTTTCTTT
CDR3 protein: CASSIQGSGTEAFF

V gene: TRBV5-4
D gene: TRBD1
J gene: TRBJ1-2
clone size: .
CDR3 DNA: TGTGCCAGCAGCTTGACAGGGGGCGATGGCTACACCTTC
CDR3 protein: CASSLTGGDGYTF

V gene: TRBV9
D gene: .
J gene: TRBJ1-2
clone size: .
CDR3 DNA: TGTGCCAGCAGCGTAGAGTCAGGGTCATATGGCTACACCTTC
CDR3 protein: CASSVESGSYGYTF